The rows below give T cell receptor beta chains drawn from one sample of a study of blood T cell repertoires in COVID-19. This table comes from immunoSEQ multiplex PCR, and its TCRdb copy is limited to in-frame clones, with some not included. The data contain approximately 350,000 clones, roughly four fifths of them seen just once; the ten biggest clones take up approximately 4.7%. The sequenced material came from PBMCs or T cells enriched from blood (not recorded which). These receptors were collected from a woman between 50 and 59 years old who had recovered from COVID-19. Both conserved end residues are part of each CDR3. The D gene is left open where the match is weak. Only some rows state a clone size, as once, few, many or a class for expanded clones.

-,-,TRBV7-8,TRBJ1-2,CASSPLGSGYTF,TGTGCCAGCAGCCCTCTTGGTAGCGGCTACACCTTC
-,TRBD1,TRBV18,TRBJ1-1,CASSLGQGQNTEAFF,TGTGCCAGCTCACTGGGACAGGGGCAGAACACTGAAGCTTTCTTT
few,-,TRBV11-3,TRBJ1-1,CASSLEGQKATEAFF,TGTGCCAGCAGCTTAGAGGGGCAGAAGGCCACTGAAGCTTTCTTT
-,-,TRBV29-1,TRBJ2-5,CSADRELQETQYF,TGCAGCGCCGATCGAGAACTCCAAGAGACCCAGTACTTC
many,-,TRBV19,TRBJ1-5,CASRGQWDQPQHF,TGTGCCAGTAGAGGACAGTGGGATCAGCCCCAGCATTTT
-,TRBD2,TRBV7-8,TRBJ2-5,CASSRRAPPGTSGRKETQYF,TGTGCCAGCAGTCGAAGAGCGCCCCCCGGGACTAGCGGGAGAAAAGAGACCCAGTACTTC
-,-,TRBV18,TRBJ1-1,CASSPTVNTEAFF,TGTGCCAGCTCTCCTACTGTGAACACTGAAGCTTTCTTT
-,TRBD2,TRBV9,TRBJ2-3,CASSVASAGLGLAGRGTDTQYF,TGTGCCAGCAGCGTAGCTTCAGCCGGTTTGGGACTAGCGGGACGGGGTACAGATACGCAGTATTTT
-,TRBD2,TRBV7-3,TRBJ2-3,CASSLMDSGGKDTQYF,TGTGCCAGCAGCTTAATGGATAGCGGGGGGAAAGATACGCAGTATTTT
-,TRBD1,TRBV5-1,TRBJ1-6,CASSLVQGGLAPLHF,TGCGCCAGCAGCTTGGTCCAGGGGGGATTGGCACCCCTCCACTTT
once,TRBD1,TRBV5-4,TRBJ1-2,CASSTRQGGNYGYTF,TGTGCCAGCAGCACCCGACAGGGTGGGAACTATGGCTACACCTTC